The sequence of this TCR beta chain was determined in a study of cytomegalovirus exposure and HLA in healthy donors. Study-level points and caveats: A later analysis linked a missense variant in DCLRE1C to the trimming of TCR beta V and J genes. A later analysis found that most CMV-associated TCR beta chains appeared HLA-restricted.

The germline V and J ends were trimmed by 6 bases and 2 bases, with 5 bases remaining between them. Germline CDR1 reads SGDLS; CDR2 reads YYNGEE. CDR3 length equals 12 residues. Vbeta (60) and Jbeta (13) primers were used in the PCR. Method: immunoSEQ multiplex PCR; TCRdb's copy keeps in-frame clones and lacks some. The sample has around 250,000 clones; around 90% are singletons. Note on this clone: Its cognate antigen is unknown.

The gene calls are TRBV9 and TRBJ2-2, with D unclear. The receptor comes from a girl aged 2-10 years in good health and CMV-seronegative. The specimen was PBMCs. The CDR3 reads CASTVNTGELFF. DNA for the CDR3: TGTGCCAGCACGGTAAACACCGGGGAGCTGTTTTTT.